The text below deals with one T cell receptor (beta chain). Per the study methods: Estimation of nucleated cell counts relied on the amplification of reference gene primers. Clones were read by immunoSEQ multiplex PCR, and TCRdb kept only the in-frame ones, dropping some. Clonal size and the V and J genes are those of that table, whereas D and trimming came from the DNA. The sample has about 270,000 clones, roughly 90% seen once; the top ten hold about 3%. These data belong to a study of blood T cell repertoires in COVID-19. For the study at large: Samples representing acute and convalescent COVID-19 were sourced from the United States, Italy and Spain. T cells, B-cell-depleted T cells, or PBMCs supplied cDNA or gDNA.

All enrollees were about 18 to 90 years old and from about 24 US areas. Sequences were obtained from PBMCs or T cells enriched from blood (not recorded which). This TCR came from a man aged 35 to 55 who had been exposed to COVID-19.

CDR3 amino acids: CASSFLWPETQYF. CDR3 DNA: TGTGCCAGCAGTTTCCTTTGGCCCGAGACCCAGTACTTC. This chain connects TRBV12-3 or TRBV12-4 to TRBJ2-5; D is uncertain. The V gene lost 3 bases and the J gene lost 5 bases, with 10 bases spanning the gap. This CDR3 comprises 13 residues.